Below are 4 T cell receptor beta chains sequenced from a single sample in a study of blood T cell repertoires in COVID-19 (dated by TCRdb to about 2020). Library preparation employed the immunoSEQ multiplex PCR assay. In its TCRdb copy, this immuneACCESS table keeps in-frame sequences only and misses some clones. Where compared with another copy, unresolved V genes explain less than half of these, and the others have no known cause. The sample yields approximately 60,000 clones; 70% to 90% were counted once. The ten largest clones capture approximately 6.9% of the sample. Source material: peripheral blood. The source of these receptors is a man in his sixties with active or convalescent COVID-19.

CDR3 sequence reads: CASSPGVEDEKLFF. DNA of the CDR3: TGCGCCAGCAGCCCAGGGGTAGAGGATGAAAAACTGTTTTTT. The genes are TRBV4-1 and TRBJ1-4; D perhaps matches TRBD1 (6 bases). This CDR3 spans 14 amino acids. V shed 4 bases and J shed 6 bases, with 12 bases lying between them. CDR1 and CDR2 from the germline V gene are MGHRA and YSYEKL.

This clone was detected only a few times. The V gene is TRBV19, the J gene TRBJ1-5, with 8 nucleotides matching TRBD1. Germline CDR1 is LNHDA and CDR2 is SQIVND (reference sequence). J lost 0 bases, V lost 5 bases, and 9 bases had no gene match. CDR3 length equals 17 residues. Here the CDR3 reads CASSEGQALYSNQPQHF. The DNA of the CDR3 is TGTGCCAGTAGTGAGGGACAGGCCCTTTATAGCAATCAGCCCCAGCATTTT.

This rearrangement joins TRBV6-4 to TRBJ2-5, with TRBD2 identical over 7 bases. V shed 4 bases, J shed 5 bases, and the junction held 10 bases outside the gene matches. The CDR3 contains 15 residues. Germline values: CDR1 MRHNA, CDR2 SNTAGT. DNA for the CDR3: TGTGCCAGCAGTGTGGATAGCGGGCCCGGGGAGACCCAGTACTTC. Its protein is CASSVDSGPGETQYF.

This rearrangement joins TRBV21-1 to TRBJ1-6; the D call in the table, TRBD1, was not verified against the DNA. TRBV21-1 constitutes a pseudogene. This CDR3 comprises 16 residues. CDR3 DNA sequence: TGTGCCAGCAGCGGGGGGACAGGGAATTATAATTCACCCCTCCACTTT. Translating gives CASSGGTGNYNSPLHF.